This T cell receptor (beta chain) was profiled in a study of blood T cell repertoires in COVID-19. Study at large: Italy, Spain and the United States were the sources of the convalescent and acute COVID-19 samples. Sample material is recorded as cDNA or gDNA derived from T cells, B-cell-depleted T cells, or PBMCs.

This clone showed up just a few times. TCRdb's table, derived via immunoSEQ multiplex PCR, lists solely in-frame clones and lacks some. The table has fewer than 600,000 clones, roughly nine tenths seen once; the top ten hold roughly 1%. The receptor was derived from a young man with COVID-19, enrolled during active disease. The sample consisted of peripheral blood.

CDR3 nucleotides: TGTGCCAGCAGCCAAGGTCTCGGACAGGGAGCCGAGCAGTACTTC. Encoded protein: CASSQGLGQGAEQYF. V and J are TRBV3-1 (or the pseudogene TRBV3-2) and TRBJ2-7; TRBD1 matches 8 bases. The V gene's germline CDR1 is LGHDT and CDR2 YNNKEL (reference sequence). The CDR3 has 15 amino acids. J lost 6 bases, V lost 1 base, and 8 bases had no gene match.